This T cell receptor (beta chain) is from a study of cytomegalovirus exposure and HLA in healthy donors. Study summary: For the roughly 400 genotyped donors, roughly 81% fell within the Caucasian-associated ancestry cluster.

The study ran its PCR with 60 Vbeta and 13 Jbeta primers. Authors' data handling: The count from a later analysis was 65 million to 90 million unique TCR beta chains, some 12 million of them shared. The method was immunoSEQ multiplex PCR; TCRdb's version includes in-frame clones alone and lacks a portion of them. V, J and clone size are those of that table, while D and trimming were read from the DNA. The data show roughly 80,000 clones, 77% seen once. Study findings and constraints: For most TCR beta V segments, an earlier analysis put the productive rate at about 90% or about 30% of the time.

The CDR3 extends over 14 amino acids. V lost 1 base and J 2 bases, leaving 8 bases between the germline ends. Germline V lookup: CDR1 SGHAT, CDR2 FQNNGV. Each donor was healthy, and each was a bone marrow donor. Points on this clone: Its matching antigen is unknown.

V and J are TRBV11-2 and TRBJ1-2; D may be TRBD1 (6 bases). This sequence was found in a man aged 45-60 years in good health and CMV-seropositive. The sample comprised PBMCs. CDR3 DNA: TGTGCCAGCAGCTTAGGGACAGCCAACTATGGCTACACCTTC. The encoded protein is CASSLGTANYGYTF.